The 9 T cell receptor beta chains below come from one sample, sequenced in a study of T cell clonality in common variable immunodeficiency. This table comes from immunoSEQ multiplex PCR, and its TCRdb copy is limited to in-frame clones, with some not included. The profile covers about 37,000 clones, none occurring a single time. The sample comprised peripheral blood mononuclear cells. These receptors were collected from a person aged 18-70 years in good health.

Many counts were recorded for this clone. The CDR3 end lies 3 residues beyond the end of the read and is filled in from the germline J gene. The chain uses TRBV29-1 and TRBJ2-7, with D possibly being TRBD2 (6 bases). CDR3 length: 18 residues. Per the germline V gene, CDR1 is SQVTM and CDR2 is ANQGSEA. The sequenced part of the CDR3 DNA is TGCACCCTTATAATTCGGGAGACTAACGAAGTATCGAACTACGAG. Residues: CTLIIRETNEVSNYE. In full, the CDR3 is CTLIIRETNEVSNYEQYF.

In its sample, this clone was seen many times. The missing CDR3 end, 3 residues past where the read stops, is filled in from the germline J gene. The chain recombines TRBV4-2 with TRBJ1-2, with 8 positions matching TRBD1. CDR3 length: 15 residues. Unmatched junction bases numbered 7, after V lost 0 bases and J lost 7 bases. Germline CDR1 reads LGHNA; CDR2 reads YNFKEQ. The covered CDR3 bases are TGTGCCAGCAGCCAAGAGATGACAGGGGCAATTGGC. It is translated as CASSQEMTGAIG. The whole CDR3 protein reads CASSQEMTGAIGYTF.

There are many counts of this clone. The read halts 3 residues ahead of the CDR3 end, with the missing end drawn from the germline J gene. V usage is TRBV30 and J usage is TRBJ2-7; D perhaps matches TRBD2 (6 bases). CDR3 length equals 14 residues. The V gene's germline CDR1 is GTSNPN and CDR2 SVGIG (reference sequence). V was pared by 2 bases and J by 6 bases, with 17 bases between. CDR3 DNA, as far as it was read: TGTGCCTGGAGTCCGGGGATGGGGACTGGCGAG. Its protein product is CAWSPGMGTGE. The whole CDR3 sequence reads CAWSPGMGTGEQYF.

This clone was recorded at least ten times. The missing CDR3 end, 3 residues past where the read stops, is filled in from the germline J gene. V is TRBV19 and J is TRBJ2-4; D might be TRBD1 (6 bases). CDR3 size: 13 residues. Deletions cut 3 bases from V and 7 bases from J, with 10 bases between. Germline assignment: CDR1 LNHDA and CDR2 SQIVND (reference sequence). CDR3 sequence: CASSMGAVNIQYF. Partial CDR3 DNA: TGTGCCAGTAGTATGGGGGCCGTGAACATT.

At least ten counts were recorded for this clone. The sequence runs out 3 residues before the end of the CDR3; the remainder is reconstructed from the germline J gene. The same CDR3 arises from other DNA sequences in this sample as well. The chain couples TRBV5-1 to TRBJ1-1; D remains ambiguous. Trimming took off 0 bases at V and 1 base at J, with 7 bases between the two ends. Germline CDR1 and CDR2: SGHRS and YFSETQ. This CDR3 spans 14 amino acids. CDR3 bases read: TGCGCCAGCAGCTTGGACAGCTCGAACACTGAA. Translation gives CASSLDSSNTE. The full CDR3 reads CASSLDSSNTEAFF.

This clone was recorded many times. Read data end 3 residues before the CDR3 end; the end is taken from the germline J gene. The chain combines TRBV18 with TRBJ2-7; 7 bases are shared with TRBD1. CDR1 is KGHSH and CDR2 is LQKENI in the germline V gene. The CDR3 loop spans 17 amino acids. V was clipped by 1 base and J by 0 bases; unmatched bases: 9. CDR3 DNA, as far as it was read: TGTGCCAGCTCACCACTGGCGCCTAGGGGGCTCTCCTACGAG. As protein: CASSPLAPRGLSYE. The whole CDR3 region reads CASSPLAPRGLSYEQYF.

This clone was found many times. Read sequence stops 3 residues before the CDR3 end, and the germline J gene provides the missing end. This chain joins TRBV6-1 and TRBJ2-1; 10 bases line up with TRBD2. The junction had 13 bases not matched to a gene; V was cut back by 2 bases and J by 9 bases. CDR3 size: 17 residues. The germline CDR1 and CDR2 sequences are MNHNS and SASEGT. Partial CDR3 DNA: TGTGCCAGCAGTGAATTATTGGGAGCGGGGGGGTCGGGTGAG. Protein: CASSELLGAGGSGE. The full CDR3 reads CASSELLGAGGSGEQFF.

This clone appeared many times. The missing CDR3 end, 3 residues past where the read stops, is filled in from the germline J gene. The J gene is TRBJ1-5, the V gene TRBV20-1; 7 nucleotides match TRBD1. The V gene's germline CDR1 is DFQATT and CDR2 SNEGSKA (reference sequence). The CDR3 has 12 amino acids. J gave up 7 bases and V 5 bases, and 5 bases lay outside the gene matches. The sequenced CDR3 bases are TGCAGTGCTGCCGACAGGGAGCAGCCC. Translation: CSAADREQP. The full CDR3 sequence reads CSAADREQPQHF.

This clone has a count of ten or more. With the read ending 3 residues before the CDR3 end, the germline J gene is used to fill in that end. The chain employs TRBV5-4 and TRBJ1-1; D is perhaps TRBD1 (6 bases). CDR3 size: 14 residues. The germline CDR1 and CDR2 sequences are SGHNT and YYREEE (reference sequence). V lost 5 bases and J 3 bases, leaving 14 bases between the germline ends. CDR3 bases read: TGTGCCAGCAGTTCTCAGGGGACCCACACTGAA. It specifies CASSSQGTHTE. In full, the CDR3 reads CASSSQGTHTEAFF.